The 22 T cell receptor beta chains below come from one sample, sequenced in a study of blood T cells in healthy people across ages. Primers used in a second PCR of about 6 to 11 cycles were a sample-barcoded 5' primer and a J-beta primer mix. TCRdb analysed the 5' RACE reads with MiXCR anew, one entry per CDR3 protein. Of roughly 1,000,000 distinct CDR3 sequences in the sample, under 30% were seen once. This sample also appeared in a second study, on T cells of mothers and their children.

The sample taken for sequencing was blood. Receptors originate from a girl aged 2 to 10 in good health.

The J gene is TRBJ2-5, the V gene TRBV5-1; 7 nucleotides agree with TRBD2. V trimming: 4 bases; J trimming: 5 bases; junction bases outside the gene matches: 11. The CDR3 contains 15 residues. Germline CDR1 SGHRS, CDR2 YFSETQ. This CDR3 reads CASSPGGGRRETQYF. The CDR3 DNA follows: TGCGCCAGCAGCCCAGGAGGCGGGAGAAGGGAGACCCAGTACTTC. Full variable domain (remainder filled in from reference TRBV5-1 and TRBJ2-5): KAGVTQTPRYLIKTRGQQVTLSCSPISGHRSVSWYQQTPGQGLQFLFEYFSETQRNKGNFPGRFSGRQFSNSRSEMNVSTLELGDSALYLCASSPGGGRRETQYFGPGTRLLVL.

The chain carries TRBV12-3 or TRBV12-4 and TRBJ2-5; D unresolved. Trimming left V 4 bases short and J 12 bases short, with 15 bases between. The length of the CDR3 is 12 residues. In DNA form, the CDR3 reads TGTGCCAGCAGTTCGAGTCAGGCAAATAAGTACTTC. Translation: CASSSSQANKYF.

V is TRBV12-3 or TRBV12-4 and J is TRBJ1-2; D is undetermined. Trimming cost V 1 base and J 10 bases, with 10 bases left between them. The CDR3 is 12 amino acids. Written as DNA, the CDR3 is TGTGCCAGCAGTTTAGAAAGTCGTGCCTACACCTTC. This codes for CASSLESRAYTF.

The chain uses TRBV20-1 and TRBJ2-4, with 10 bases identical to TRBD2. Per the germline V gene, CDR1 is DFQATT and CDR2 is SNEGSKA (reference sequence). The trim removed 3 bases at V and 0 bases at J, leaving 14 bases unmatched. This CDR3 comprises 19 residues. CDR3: CSASASLAGEGLAKNIQYF. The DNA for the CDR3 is TGCAGTGCTAGCGCATCTCTAGCGGGAGAGGGTCTAGCCAAAAACATTCAGTACTTC.

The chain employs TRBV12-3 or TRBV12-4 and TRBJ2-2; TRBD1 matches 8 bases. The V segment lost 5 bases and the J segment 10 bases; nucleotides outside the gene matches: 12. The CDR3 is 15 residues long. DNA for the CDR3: TGTGCCAGCAGTCCGACCGGGACAGGCCTCAAGGAGCTGTTTTTT. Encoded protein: CASSPTGTGLKELFF.

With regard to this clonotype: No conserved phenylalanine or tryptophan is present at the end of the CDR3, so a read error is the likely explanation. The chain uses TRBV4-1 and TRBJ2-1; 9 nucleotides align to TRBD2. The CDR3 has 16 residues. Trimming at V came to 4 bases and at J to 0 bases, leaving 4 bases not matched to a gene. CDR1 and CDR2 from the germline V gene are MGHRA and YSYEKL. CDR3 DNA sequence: TGCGCCAGCAGCCTTCTAGCGGGGAGCTCCTACAATGAGCAGTTCTTG. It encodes CASSLLAGSSYNEQFL.

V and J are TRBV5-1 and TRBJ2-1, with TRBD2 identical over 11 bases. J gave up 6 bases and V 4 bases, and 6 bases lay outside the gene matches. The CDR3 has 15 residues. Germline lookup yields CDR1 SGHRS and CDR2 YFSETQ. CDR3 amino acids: CASSVGTSGLNEQFF. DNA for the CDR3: TGCGCCAGCAGCGTCGGGACTAGCGGACTCAATGAGCAGTTCTTC.

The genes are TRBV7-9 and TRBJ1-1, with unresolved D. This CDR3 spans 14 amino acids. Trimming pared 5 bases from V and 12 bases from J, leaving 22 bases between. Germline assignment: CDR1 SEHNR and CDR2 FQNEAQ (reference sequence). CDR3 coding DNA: TGTGCCAGCAGCCTCAGTACCCCTTTCGCATGGACTTTCTTT. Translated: CASSLSTPFAWTFF.

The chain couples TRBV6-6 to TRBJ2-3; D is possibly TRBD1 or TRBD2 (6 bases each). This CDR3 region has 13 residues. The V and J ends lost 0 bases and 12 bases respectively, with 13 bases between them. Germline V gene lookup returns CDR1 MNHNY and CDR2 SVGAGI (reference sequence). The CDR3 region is CASSYSLEGVQYF. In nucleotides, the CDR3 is TGTGCCAGCAGTTACTCGTTGGAGGGGGTACAGTATTTT.

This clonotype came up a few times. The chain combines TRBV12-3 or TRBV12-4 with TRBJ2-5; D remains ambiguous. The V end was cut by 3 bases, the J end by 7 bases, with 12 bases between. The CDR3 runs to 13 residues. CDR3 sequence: CASSFSDPGTQYF. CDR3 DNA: TGTGCCAGCAGTTTTTCAGACCCAGGGACCCAGTACTTC.

The CDR3 sequence is CATSTSKGGGWDYEQYF. In DNA, the CDR3 is TGTGCCACCAGCACCTCCAAGGGGGGAGGGTGGGACTACGAGCAGTACTTC. V is TRBV15 and J is TRBJ2-7, with D maybe TRBD2 (7 bases). CDR3 length: 17 amino acids. V gave up 4 bases and J gave up 3 bases, with 22 bases separating them. CDR1 and CDR2 from the germline V gene are LNHNV and YYDKDF (reference sequence).

The CDR3 reads CASGTADSYLNYGYTF. The CDR3 DNA sequence: TGTGCTAGTGGTACAGCGGACAGCTACCTTAACTATGGCTACACCTTC. The rearrangement joins TRBV12-5 to TRBJ1-2; D perhaps matches TRBD1 (6 bases). Trimming stripped 5 bases from V and 1 base from J, with 17 bases between. CDR3 length: 16 amino acids. CDR1 and CDR2 (germline): LGHNT, FRNRAP.

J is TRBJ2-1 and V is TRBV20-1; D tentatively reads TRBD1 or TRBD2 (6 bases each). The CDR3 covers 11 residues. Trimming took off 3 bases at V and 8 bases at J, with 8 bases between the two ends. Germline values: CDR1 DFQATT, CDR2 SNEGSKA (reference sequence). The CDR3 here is CSASGGHEQFF. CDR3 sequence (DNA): TGCAGTGCTAGTGGGGGGCATGAGCAGTTCTTC.

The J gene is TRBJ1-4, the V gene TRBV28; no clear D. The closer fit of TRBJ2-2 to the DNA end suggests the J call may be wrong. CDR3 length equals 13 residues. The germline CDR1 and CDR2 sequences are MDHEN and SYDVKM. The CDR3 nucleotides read TGTGCCAGCAGTCCCTTTGGATCGGCGGAGCTGTTTTTT. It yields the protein CASSPFGSAELFF.

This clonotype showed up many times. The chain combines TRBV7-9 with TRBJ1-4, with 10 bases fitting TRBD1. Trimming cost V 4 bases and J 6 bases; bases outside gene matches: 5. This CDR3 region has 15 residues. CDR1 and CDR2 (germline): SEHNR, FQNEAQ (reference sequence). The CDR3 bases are TGTGCCAGCAGCTCCCCCGGGACAGGGGATGAAAAACTGTTTTTT. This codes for CASSSPGTGDEKLFF.

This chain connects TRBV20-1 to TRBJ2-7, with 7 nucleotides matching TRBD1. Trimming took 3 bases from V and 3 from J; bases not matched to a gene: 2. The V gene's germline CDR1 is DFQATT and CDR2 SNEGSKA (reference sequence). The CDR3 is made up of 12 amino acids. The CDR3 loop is CSASDRDYEQYF. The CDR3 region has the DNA TGCAGTGCTAGTGACAGGGACTACGAGCAGTACTTC.

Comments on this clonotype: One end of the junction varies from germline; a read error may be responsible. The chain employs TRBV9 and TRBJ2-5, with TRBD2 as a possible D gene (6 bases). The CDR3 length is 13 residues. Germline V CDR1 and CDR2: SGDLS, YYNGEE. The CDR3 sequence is CASSAVGRSGLFF. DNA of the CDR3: TGTGCCAGCAGCGCAGTCGGCAGGAGCGGGCTGTTCTTC.

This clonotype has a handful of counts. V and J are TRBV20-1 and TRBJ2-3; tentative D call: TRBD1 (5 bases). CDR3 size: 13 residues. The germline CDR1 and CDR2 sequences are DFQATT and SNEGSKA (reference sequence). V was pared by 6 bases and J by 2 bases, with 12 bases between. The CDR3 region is CSAKDRVTDTQYF. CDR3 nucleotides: TGCAGTGCCAAAGACAGAGTCACAGATACGCAGTATTTT.

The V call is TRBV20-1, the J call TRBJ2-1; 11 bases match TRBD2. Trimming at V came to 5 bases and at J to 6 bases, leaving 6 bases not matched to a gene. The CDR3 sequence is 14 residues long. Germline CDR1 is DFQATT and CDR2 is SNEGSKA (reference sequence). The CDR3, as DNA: TGCAGTGCTGCTTCCGGGACTAGCGGCAATGAGCAGTTCTTC. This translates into CSAASGTSGNEQFF.

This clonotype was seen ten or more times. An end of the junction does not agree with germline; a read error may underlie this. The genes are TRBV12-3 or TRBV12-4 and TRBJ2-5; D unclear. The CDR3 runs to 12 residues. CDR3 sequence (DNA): TGTGCCAGCAGCTTAGAAAAAGAGACCCAGTACTTC. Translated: CASSLEKETQYF.

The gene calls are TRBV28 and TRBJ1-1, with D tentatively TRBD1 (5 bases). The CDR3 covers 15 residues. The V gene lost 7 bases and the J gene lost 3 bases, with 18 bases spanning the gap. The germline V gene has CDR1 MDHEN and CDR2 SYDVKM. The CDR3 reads CASTTLGPEDTEAFF. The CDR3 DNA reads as TGTGCCAGCACTACTCTGGGGCCCGAAGACACTGAAGCTTTCTTT.

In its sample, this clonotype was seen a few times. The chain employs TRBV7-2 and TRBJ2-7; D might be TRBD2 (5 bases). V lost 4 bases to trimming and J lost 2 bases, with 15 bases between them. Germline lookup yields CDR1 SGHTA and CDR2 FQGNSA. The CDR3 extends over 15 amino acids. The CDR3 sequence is CASSSFRDTPYEQYF. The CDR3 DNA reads TGTGCCAGCAGCTCGTTCCGGGATACCCCCTACGAGCAGTACTTC. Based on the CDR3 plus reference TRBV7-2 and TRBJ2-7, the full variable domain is GAGVSQSPSNKVTEKGKDVELRCDPISGHTALYWYRQSLGQGLEFLIYFQGNSAPDKSGLPSDRFSAERTGGSVSTLTIQRTQQEDSAVYLCASSSFRDTPYEQYFGPGTRLTVT.